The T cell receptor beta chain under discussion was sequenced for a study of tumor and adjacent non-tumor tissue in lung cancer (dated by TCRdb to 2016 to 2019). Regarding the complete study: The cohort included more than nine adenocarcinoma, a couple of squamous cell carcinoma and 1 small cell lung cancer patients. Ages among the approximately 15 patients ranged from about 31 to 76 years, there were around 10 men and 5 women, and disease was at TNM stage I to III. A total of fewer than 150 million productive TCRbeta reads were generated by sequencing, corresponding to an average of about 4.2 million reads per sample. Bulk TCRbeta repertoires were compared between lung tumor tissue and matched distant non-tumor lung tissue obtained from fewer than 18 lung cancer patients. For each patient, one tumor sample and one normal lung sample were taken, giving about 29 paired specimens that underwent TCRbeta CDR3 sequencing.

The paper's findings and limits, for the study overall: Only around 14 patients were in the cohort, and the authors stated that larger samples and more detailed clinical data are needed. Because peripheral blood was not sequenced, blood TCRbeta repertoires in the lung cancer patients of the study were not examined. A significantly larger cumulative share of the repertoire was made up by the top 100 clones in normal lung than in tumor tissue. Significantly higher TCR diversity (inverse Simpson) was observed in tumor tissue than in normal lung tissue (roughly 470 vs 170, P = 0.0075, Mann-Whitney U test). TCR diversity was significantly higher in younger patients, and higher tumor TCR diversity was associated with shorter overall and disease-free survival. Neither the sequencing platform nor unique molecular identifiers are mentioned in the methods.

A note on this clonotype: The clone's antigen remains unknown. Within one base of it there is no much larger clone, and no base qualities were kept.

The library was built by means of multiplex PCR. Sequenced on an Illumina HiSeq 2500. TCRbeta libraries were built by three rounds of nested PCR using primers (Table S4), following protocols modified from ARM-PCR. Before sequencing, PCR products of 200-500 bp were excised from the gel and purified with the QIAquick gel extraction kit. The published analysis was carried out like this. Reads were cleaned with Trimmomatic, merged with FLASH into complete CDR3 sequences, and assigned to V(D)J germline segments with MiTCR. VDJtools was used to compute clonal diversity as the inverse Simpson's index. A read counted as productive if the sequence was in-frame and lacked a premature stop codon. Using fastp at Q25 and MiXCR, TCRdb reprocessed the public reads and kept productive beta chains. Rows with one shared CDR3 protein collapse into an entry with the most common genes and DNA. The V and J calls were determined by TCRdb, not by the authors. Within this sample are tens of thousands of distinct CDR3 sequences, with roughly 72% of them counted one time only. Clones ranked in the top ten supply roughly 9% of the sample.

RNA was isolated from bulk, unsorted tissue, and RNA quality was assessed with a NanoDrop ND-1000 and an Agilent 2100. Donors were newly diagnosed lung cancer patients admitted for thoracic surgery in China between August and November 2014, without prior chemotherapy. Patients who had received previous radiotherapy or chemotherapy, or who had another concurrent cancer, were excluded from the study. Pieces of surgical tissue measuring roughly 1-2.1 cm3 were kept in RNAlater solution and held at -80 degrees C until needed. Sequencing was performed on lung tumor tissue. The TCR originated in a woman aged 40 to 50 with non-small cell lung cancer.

The CDR3 region: CNDRRQSFYGYTF. At the DNA level, the sequence is TGCAATGATAGAAGGCAGTCCTTCTATGGCTACACCTTC. Rearrangement joined TRBV20-1 to TRBJ1-2, with no D gene named confidently. The germline V gene (reference sequence) provides CDR1 DFQATT and CDR2 SNEGSKA. From cysteine to phenylalanine, the CDR3 is 13 amino acids long. Just the 39-base CDR3 DNA is kept, in frame starting at base 1.